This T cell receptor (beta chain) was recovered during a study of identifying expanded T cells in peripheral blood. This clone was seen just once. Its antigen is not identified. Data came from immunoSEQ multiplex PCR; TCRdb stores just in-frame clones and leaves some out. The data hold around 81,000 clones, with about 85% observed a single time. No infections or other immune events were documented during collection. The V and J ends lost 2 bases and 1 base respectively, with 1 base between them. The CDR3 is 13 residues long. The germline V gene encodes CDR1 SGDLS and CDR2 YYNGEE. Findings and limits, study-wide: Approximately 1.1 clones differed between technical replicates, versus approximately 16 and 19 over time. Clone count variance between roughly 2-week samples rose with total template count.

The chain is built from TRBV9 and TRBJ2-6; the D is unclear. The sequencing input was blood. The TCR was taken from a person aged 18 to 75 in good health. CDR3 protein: CASSVSGANVLTF. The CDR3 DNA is TGTGCCAGCAGCGTGTCTGGGGCCAACGTCCTGACTTTC. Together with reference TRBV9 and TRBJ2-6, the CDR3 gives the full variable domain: DSGVTQTPKHLITATGQRVTLRCSPRSGDLSVYWYQQSLDQGLQFLIQYYNGEERAKGNILERFSAQQFPDLHSELNLSSLELGDSALYFCASSVSGANVLTFGAGSRLTVL.